Shown below are 3 T cell receptor beta chains from a single sample sequenced in a study of cytomegalovirus exposure and HLA in healthy donors. Primers for the PCR totalled 60 Vbeta and 13 Jbeta. Produced via immunoSEQ multiplex PCR; TCRdb's table is partial and in-frame only. The data hold 150,000 to 200,000 clones, with about four fifths observed a single time. The specimen was PBMCs. The origin of the receptors is a woman aged 25 to 39 in good health and CMV-seronegative.

The chain carries TRBV12-5 and TRBJ2-1; D may be TRBD1 (5 bases). The germline V gene encodes CDR1 LGHNT and CDR2 FRNRAP. This CDR3 comprises 14 residues. Trimming left V 6 bases short and J 1 base short, with 10 bases between. In DNA, the CDR3 is TGTGCTAGTGGCCCACGACAGTCCTACAATGAGCAGTTCTTC. Translation: CASGPRQSYNEQFF.

The gene calls are TRBV5-1 and TRBJ1-2, with a weak D call TRBD1 (5 bases). The V end was cut by 7 bases, the J end by 7 bases, with 20 bases between. The CDR3 length is 14 residues. The germline CDR1 and CDR2 sequences are SGHRS and YFSETQ. The CDR3 DNA follows: TGCGCCAGCGGGTCGGACACCCTCGTAGGTGGCTACACCTTC. The encoded protein is CASGSDTLVGGYTF. Variable domain in full (rest from reference TRBV5-1 and TRBJ1-2): KAGVTQTPRYLIKTRGQQVTLSCSPISGHRSVSWYQQTPGQGLQFLFEYFSETQRNKGNFPGRFSGRQFSNSRSEMNVSTLELGDSALYLCASGSDTLVGGYTFGSGTRLTVV.

The rearrangement joins TRBV27 to TRBJ1-1; D is unclear. Trimming pared 5 bases from V and 2 bases from J, leaving 9 bases between. Per germline, CDR1 MNHEY and CDR2 SMNVEV (reference sequence). This CDR3 has 13 residues. Here the CDR3 reads CASSPYRNTEAFF. The CDR3 DNA reads TGTGCCAGCAGTCCCTACAGAAACACTGAAGCTTTCTTT.